Each of the 9 T cell receptor beta chains below was sequenced from the same sample in a study of CD8+CD57+ T cells in acquired aplastic anemia. Profiles of TCR beta VDJ and CDR3 were generated from a genomic DNA template. TCRdb analysed the reads with MiXCR anew, one entry per CDR3 protein. This table holds some 280,000 distinct CDR3 sequences, 50% to 70% found once. Sequences were obtained from sorted CD4+, CD8+, or CD8+CD57+ T cells (not recorded which) from PBMCs. All receptors come from a human donor with severe aplastic anemia or a healthy control (not recorded which).

This chain uses TRBV5-1 with TRBJ2-1; unclear D gene. This CDR3 has 13 residues. Per the germline V gene, CDR1 is SGHRS and CDR2 is YFSETQ. The ends were cut back, 4 bases at V and 9 bases at J, with 14 bases in the middle. CDR3 protein: CASSHSSPREQFF. CDR3 DNA: TGCGCCAGCAGCCACTCTTCTCCACGTGAGCAGTTCTTC.

About this clonotype itself: It is likely a read error, because the conserved phenylalanine at the end of the CDR3 is missing. The DNA is omitted, as the CDR3 cannot be located on it reliably, and the CDR3 follows TCRdb's listing. CDR3 region: CSAQLLRLAG. This chain links TRBV20-1 with TRBJ2-3; the table's D call TRBD2 went unverified against the DNA. Germline V gene sequence: CDR1 DFQATT, CDR2 SNEGSKA (reference sequence). The CDR3 is 10 residues long, counting both termini.

This clonotype was observed many times. CDR3 coding DNA: TGTGCCAGCAGGGGCGGTGGGCGGGGGGGCGCCTACAATGAGCAGTTCTTC. It encodes CASRGGGRGGAYNEQFF. The rearrangement links TRBV12-3 or TRBV12-4 to TRBJ2-1, with 9 bases fitting TRBD2. V lost 6 bases to trimming and J lost 2 bases; unmatched junction nucleotides: 11. The CDR3 spans 17 residues.

This clonotype was observed at least ten times. The chain is built from TRBV29-1 and TRBJ1-1; D call uncertain. This CDR3 region has 11 residues. CDR1 is SQVTM, CDR2 ANQGSEA, per germline. Deletions cut 6 bases from V and 5 bases from J, with 10 bases between. DNA of the CDR3: TGCAGCGTGGCACGAGGAACTGAAGCTTTCTTT. It specifies CSVARGTEAFF.

This rearrangement joins TRBV10-3 to TRBJ2-7; the D gene is possibly TRBD1 (6 bases). The CDR3 length is 12 residues. Per the germline V gene, CDR1 is ENHRY and CDR2 is SYGVKD. Trimming shortened V by 3 bases and J by 3 bases, and 6 bases separated the two germline ends. In DNA form, the CDR3 reads TGTGCCATCAGTGAAGGGGGCTACGAGCAGTACTTC. Amino acids: CAISEGGYEQYF.

To note about this clonotype: Germline is not matched at one junction end, which may reflect a read error. The chain uses TRBV20-1 and TRBJ2-3; perhaps TRBD2 as D (7 bases). The CDR3 contains 14 residues. Germline V gives CDR1 DFQATT, CDR2 SNEGSKA (reference sequence). CDR3 amino acids: CSATRGRGGDTQYF. The CDR3 region has the DNA TGCAGCGCTACTCGAGGTAGGGGGGGAGATACGCAGTATTTT.

Remarks on this clonotype: One end of the junction does not line up with germline, which may come from a read error. The J gene is TRBJ2-5, the V gene TRBV7-3, with 11 bases that match TRBD2. Per the germline V gene, CDR1 is SGHTA and CDR2 is FQGTGA. This CDR3 region has 16 residues. CDR3 bases: TGTGCTAGCAGCTCGCCACTAGCGGGGGAAGGAGAGACCCAGTACTTC. It translates to CASSSPLAGEGETQYF.

The chain combines TRBV20-1 with TRBJ1-2, with 7 nucleotides matching TRBD1. Germline CDR1 DFQATT, CDR2 SNEGSKA (reference sequence). The ends lost 5 bases at V and 7 bases at J; junction bases unmatched: 7. This CDR3 spans 12 amino acids. CDR3: CSAAQGDVGYTF. The CDR3 nucleotides are TGCAGTGCTGCCCAGGGGGACGTTGGCTACACCTTC.

The CDR3 protein is CATSMGETQYF. CDR3 DNA: TGTGCCACCAGCATGGGGGAGACCCAGTACTTC. The rearrangement links TRBV24-1 to TRBJ2-5; D is unresolved. This CDR3 is 11 amino acids long. Trimming removed 7 bases at V and 5 bases at J, with 7 bases between. Germline V gives CDR1 KGHDR, CDR2 SFDVKD.